The next 9 T cell receptor beta chains were all read from a single sample in a study of T cell repertoires in ileal Crohn's disease. Sequenced by immunoSEQ multiplex PCR; TCRdb stores in-frame clones only, minus some. The repertoire has about 12,000 clones, around 81% of them found once; the top ten carry 3.5% to 5.5%. The sample was ileal tissue. Source of these receptors: an adult with Crohn's disease.

This sequence joins TRBV30 and TRBJ2-2; TRBD1 is a possible D gene (6 bases). CDR1 is GTSNPN and CDR2 is SVGIG in the germline V gene (reference sequence). Deletions cut 2 bases from V and 4 bases from J, with 17 bases between. The CDR3 spans 16 residues. The CDR3 sequence is CAWSRRVGGGTGELFF. The CDR3 DNA is TGTGCCTGGAGTCGAAGGGTTGGGGGCGGCACCGGGGAGCTGTTTTTT.

The chain employs TRBV5-6 and TRBJ2-3; possibly TRBD1 for D (7 bases). CDR1 is SGHDT, CDR2 YYEEEE, per germline. Trimming shortened V by 4 bases and J by 10 bases, and 13 bases separated the two germline ends. The CDR3 spans 12 residues. As DNA, the CDR3 is TGTGCCAGCAGCGTGGGAGGACAGGCGCAGTATTTT. This gives the protein CASSVGGQAQYF.

This chain uses TRBV10-3 with TRBJ1-1; TRBD1 matches 8 bases. Germline lookup yields CDR1 ENHRY and CDR2 SYGVKD. This CDR3 region has 16 residues. Trimming removed 3 bases from V and 5 bases from J; junction bases left unmatched: 11. In DNA, the CDR3 is TGTGCCATCAGTGACGACAGGGGCGCCAAGCGGACTGAAGCTTTCTTT. It yields the protein CAISDDRGAKRTEAFF.

This chain joins TRBV2 and TRBJ2-7, with TRBD1 identical over 12 bases. The V and J ends lost 9 bases and 2 bases, in that order; junction bases with no gene match: 8. The germline V gene encodes CDR1 SNHLY and CDR2 FYNNEI. This CDR3 region has 15 residues. CDR3 in amino acids: CASSRDRGLAYEQYF. The CDR3 region has the DNA TGTGCCAGTTCCCGGGACAGGGGGCTTGCCTACGAGCAGTACTTC.

In its sample, this clone was seen once. V and J are TRBV2 and TRBJ1-6; perhaps TRBD1 as D (5 bases). V was clipped by 3 bases and J by 10 bases, with 16 bases between them. Germline CDR1 SNHLY, CDR2 FYNNEI. The CDR3 covers 15 residues. CDR3 sequence reads: CASSEWREGYSPLHF. CDR3 nucleotides: TGTGCCAGCAGTGAGTGGAGGGAGGGGTACTCACCCCTCCACTTT.

This clone was seen a single time. The chain uses TRBV6-1 and TRBJ2-2; 7 nucleotides line up with TRBD2. The CDR3 has 17 amino acids. Germline lookup yields CDR1 MNHNS and CDR2 SASEGT. V lost 4 bases, J lost 1 base, and 9 bases stayed unmatched. CDR3 DNA: TGTGCCAGCAGTGGCATACTAACTAGCGTGAACACCGGGGAGCTGTTTTTT. It codes for CASSGILTSVNTGELFF.

This chain links TRBV6-5 with TRBJ2-7, with 9 positions matching TRBD1. With 6 bases clipped from V and 6 bases from J, the junction kept 12 bases outside the gene matches. Germline V lookup: CDR1 MNHEY, CDR2 SVGAGI. This CDR3 contains 15 residues. Here the CDR3 DNA reads TGTGCCAGCAGCAACCCGCGACAGGGGGTGATCGAGCAGTACTTC. The encoded protein is CASSNPRQGVIEQYF.

The chain combines TRBV6-1 with TRBJ2-2, with D possibly matching TRBD1 (5 bases). This CDR3 comprises 13 residues. V dropped 2 bases and J dropped 6 bases, with 7 bases sitting between them. CDR1 and CDR2 (germline): MNHNS, SASEGT. CDR3 bases: TGTGCCAGCAGTGAATTGGGGCCCGGGGAGCTGTTTTTT. Translating it yields CASSELGPGELFF.

This clone has a handful of counts. The rearrangement joins TRBV6-4 to TRBJ2-3; 7 nucleotides match TRBD2. The CDR3 runs to 15 residues. V trimming: 0 bases; J trimming: 2 bases; junction bases outside the gene matches: 2. Germline values: CDR1 MRHNA, CDR2 SNTAGT. The CDR3 spells CASSDSGLLTDTQYF. The CDR3 DNA follows: TGTGCCAGCAGTGACTCGGGACTACTCACAGATACGCAGTATTTT.